Shown below are 16 T cell receptor beta chains from a single sample sequenced in a study of radiotherapy plus CTLA-4 blockade in lung cancer. Produced via immunoSEQ multiplex PCR; TCRdb's table is partial and in-frame only. The table lists around 130,000 clones, around 89% of them singletons. The material sequenced was peripheral blood, taken from a patient treated with radiotherapy plus ipilimumab. These receptors were taken from a human donor with non-small cell lung cancer that progressed on radiotherapy plus ipilimumab.

The chain combines TRBV5-4 with TRBJ2-3; 8 positions match TRBD2. CDR1 and CDR2 (germline): SGHNT, YYREEE (reference sequence). CDR3 length: 17 residues. After removal of 4 bases from V and 1 base from J, the junction contained 11 bases not matched to a gene. This CDR3 reads CASSGRGLVGGTDTQYF. Here the CDR3 DNA reads TGTGCCAGCAGCGGGAGGGGACTAGTAGGAGGCACAGATACGCAGTATTTT.

The chain joins TRBV30 to TRBJ2-7, with 9 bases matching TRBD1. Unmatched junction bases numbered 3, after V lost 3 bases and J lost 0 bases. This CDR3 spans 14 amino acids. Germline lookup yields CDR1 GTSNPN and CDR2 SVGIG (reference sequence). CDR3 sequence: CAWRRQGVSYEQYF. The CDR3 nucleotides read TGTGCCTGGAGGAGACAGGGGGTCTCCTACGAGCAGTACTTC. The variable domain in full, with the rest retrieved from reference TRBV30 and TRBJ2-7, is SQTIHQWPATLVQPVGSPLSLECTVEGTSNPNLYWYRQAAGRGLQLLFYSVGIGQISSEVPQNLSASRPQDRQFILSSKKLLLSDSGFYLCAWRRQGVSYEQYFGPGTRLTVT.

The chain recombines TRBV7-8 with TRBJ1-2, with TRBD1 identical over 9 bases. The CDR3 extends over 18 amino acids. The ends lost 5 bases at V and 4 bases at J; junction bases unmatched: 17. CDR1 and CDR2 (germline): SGHVS, FQNEAQ. The CDR3 loop is CASSPGTGLFSGRYGYTF. In DNA form, the CDR3 reads TGTGCCAGCAGCCCCGGGACAGGGTTATTTTCGGGACGCTATGGCTACACCTTC.

V gene TRBV6-5 combines with J gene TRBJ1-5, with 8 nucleotides matching TRBD1. The CDR3 is made up of 13 amino acids. Trimming at V came to 6 bases and at J to 6 bases, leaving 4 bases not matched to a gene. Germline loops: CDR1 MNHEY, CDR2 SVGAGI. The chain's CDR3 is CASSPGGGQPQHF. The CDR3 coding sequence is TGTGCCAGCAGCCCAGGGGGCGGTCAGCCCCAGCATTTT.

This chain connects TRBV10-3 to TRBJ2-3, with 10 bases that match TRBD2. The V gene end was trimmed by 2 bases and the J gene end by 6 bases; junction bases not matched to a gene: 8. The CDR3 is made up of 16 amino acids. Germline lookup yields CDR1 ENHRY and CDR2 SYGVKD. CDR3 region: CAISEQTSGIADTQYF. CDR3 nucleotides: TGTGCCATCAGTGAGCAAACTAGCGGGATTGCGGATACGCAGTATTTT.

The gene calls are TRBV20-1 and TRBJ2-5; no firm D call. CDR1 and CDR2 from the germline V gene are DFQATT and SNEGSKA (reference sequence). Deletions cut 4 bases from V and 5 bases from J, with 8 bases between. The CDR3 contains 11 residues. The CDR3: CSAILGETQYF. The CDR3 nucleotides are TGCAGTGCTATTCTTGGGGAGACCCAGTACTTC.

The chain combines TRBV2 with TRBJ2-3, with TRBD2 matching 10 bases. Germline V gene sequence: CDR1 SNHLY, CDR2 FYNNEI. The CDR3 is made up of 16 amino acids. The junction had 9 bases not matched to a gene; V was cut back by 5 bases and J by 4 bases. The CDR3 nucleotides are TGTGCCAGCAGTCCTGACAGCGGGAGGGCCCCAGATACGCAGTATTTT. It specifies CASSPDSGRAPDTQYF.

The rearrangement joins TRBV6-6 to TRBJ2-5; D possibly corresponds to TRBD1 (6 bases). From germline, CDR1 is MNHNY and CDR2 SVGAGI (reference sequence). This CDR3 comprises 14 residues. V lost 2 bases and J 3 bases, leaving 10 bases between the germline ends. CDR3 sequence reads: CASSYLTGKETQYF. The CDR3 nucleotides are TGTGCCAGCAGTTACCTTACAGGGAAAGAGACCCAGTACTTC.

This chain links TRBV19 with TRBJ1-2; 8 bases are shared with TRBD1. This CDR3 is built from 14 residues. The germline gives CDR1 LNHDA, CDR2 SQIVND (reference sequence). V lost 6 bases to trimming and J lost 2 bases; unmatched junction nucleotides: 5. The CDR3 loop reads CASRPGQGNYGYTF. CDR3 coding DNA: TGTGCCAGTAGACCCGGACAGGGCAACTATGGCTACACCTTC.

This chain links TRBV6-1 with TRBJ2-1; TRBD2 agrees at 8 bases. The CDR3 length is 14 residues. Germline CDR1 reads MNHNS; CDR2 reads SASEGT. The ends lost 7 bases at V and 7 bases at J; junction bases unmatched: 9. CDR3 in amino acids: CASTIAGLRNEQFF. In DNA form, the CDR3 reads TGTGCCAGCACGATAGCGGGATTGAGGAATGAGCAGTTCTTC.

J is TRBJ1-3 and V is TRBV28; D is ambiguous. CDR1 is MDHEN, CDR2 SYDVKM, per germline. This CDR3 contains 15 residues. Trimming left V 6 bases short and J 2 bases short, with 14 bases between. The DNA for the CDR3 is TGTGCCAGCAGCCGAGCGGGTCTCGCTGGAAACACCATATATTTT. This sequence encodes CASSRAGLAGNTIYF.

V is TRBV19 and J is TRBJ1-1; TRBD1 is a possible D gene (5 bases). Germline V CDR1 and CDR2: LNHDA, SQIVND (reference sequence). The V gene lost 4 bases and the J gene lost 3 bases, with 24 bases spanning the gap. The length of the CDR3 is 18 residues. In DNA, the CDR3 is TGTGCCAGTAGTAAGTCCGGGACCTCAATTCTAGGGGACACTGAAGCTTTCTTT. As protein: CASSKSGTSILGDTEAFF.

The chain carries TRBV25-1 and TRBJ2-5; TRBD2 matches 11 bases. V shed 4 bases and J 4 bases; nucleotides not matched to a gene: 5. CDR1 MGHDK and CDR2 SYGVNS come from the germline V gene. CDR3 length: 15 amino acids. CDR3 region: CASSAIAGGPETQYF. The CDR3 coding sequence is TGTGCCAGCAGTGCTATAGCGGGAGGGCCAGAGACCCAGTACTTC. Drawing the rest from reference TRBV25-1 and TRBJ2-5, the complete variable domain is EADIYQTPRYLVIGTGKKITLECSQTMGHDKMYWYQQDPGMELHLIHYSYGVNSTEKGDLSSESTVSRIRTEHFPLTLESARPSHTSQYLCASSAIAGGPETQYFGPGTRLLVL.

This clone was detected a few times. The chain is built from TRBV2 and TRBJ2-7, with D tentatively TRBD2 (6 bases). The CDR3 runs 12 residues. CDR1 is SNHLY and CDR2 is FYNNEI in the germline V gene. Deletions cut 6 bases from V and 7 bases from J, with 13 bases between. CDR3: CASRGTFFEQYF. The CDR3 DNA reads TGTGCCAGCAGGGGGACTTTTTTTGAGCAGTACTTC.

This chain uses TRBV11-3 with TRBJ2-7; D call uncertain. V was trimmed by 5 bases and J by 0 bases, leaving 17 bases between them. There are 16 residues in the CDR3. Germline CDR1 is SGHNT and CDR2 is YENEEA. The CDR3 reads CASSTRHRALSYEQYF. CDR3 bases: TGTGCCAGCAGCACCAGACACAGAGCACTCTCCTACGAGCAGTACTTC.

V is TRBV5-1 and J is TRBJ2-7, with D tentatively TRBD1 (6 bases). V was cut by 3 bases and J by 7 bases, with 26 bases left in between. The CDR3 is 17 amino acids. Germline assignment: CDR1 SGHRS and CDR2 YFSETQ. The CDR3 protein is CASSSGQNLRVNTEQYF. The CDR3 nucleotides are TGCGCCAGCAGCTCAGGACAGAACTTACGAGTAAATACGGAGCAGTACTTC.